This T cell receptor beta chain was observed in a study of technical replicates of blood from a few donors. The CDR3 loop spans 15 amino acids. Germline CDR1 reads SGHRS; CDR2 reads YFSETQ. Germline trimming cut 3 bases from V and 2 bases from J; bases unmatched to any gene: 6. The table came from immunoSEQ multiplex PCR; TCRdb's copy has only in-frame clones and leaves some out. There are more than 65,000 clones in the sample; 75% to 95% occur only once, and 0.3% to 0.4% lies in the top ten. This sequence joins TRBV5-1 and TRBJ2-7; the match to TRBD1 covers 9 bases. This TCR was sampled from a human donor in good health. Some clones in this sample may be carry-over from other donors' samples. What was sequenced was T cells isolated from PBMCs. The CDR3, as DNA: TGCGCCAGCAGCTGGGGACAGGGCGGCCCCTACGAGCAGTACTTC. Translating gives CASSWGQGGPYEQYF.